This T cell receptor beta chain originates from a study of human CD8 memory T cell subsets. The study's findings and limits: Estimated Chao1 values suggested that diversity was greater among stem-like memory T cells than among precursor exhausted T cells.

Points on this clonotype: Its matching antigen is unknown.

UMI-labeled 5' RACE was used, and it produced the TCR beta libraries. With the 5' RACE reads reprocessed, TCRdb shows one record per CDR3 protein and no DNA. This specimen shows fewer than 11,000 distinct CDR3 sequences; the ten leading clones hold about a fifth. Material: CD8+ stem-like memory T cells (TSCM and TCM) sorted from PBMCs. Subset here: stem-like memory CD8 T cells (TSTEM), CCR7+ PD-1- TIGIT-. This TCR was sampled from a human donor in good health.

CDR3 residues: CASSSETGWDHEQYF. This chain uses TRBV5-1 with TRBJ2-7; TCRdb's D gene call, TRBD1, goes unchecked for lack of DNA. The germline V gene encodes CDR1 SGHRS and CDR2 YFSETQ. The CDR3 is 15 residues long.